The next 5 T cell receptor beta chains were all read from a single sample in a study of blood T cell repertoires in COVID-19. Clones were read by immunoSEQ multiplex PCR, and TCRdb kept only the in-frame ones, dropping some. This sample has some 170,000 clones, with around four fifths found just once. Sequences were obtained from peripheral blood. The receptors stem from a woman aged 35 to 49 with COVID-19, enrolled during active disease.

The rearrangement links TRBV2 to TRBJ2-5; 8 bases align to TRBD2. After removal of 3 bases from V and 5 bases from J, the junction contained 14 bases not matched to a gene. There are 17 residues in the CDR3. Germline V gene data show CDR1 as SNHLY and CDR2 as FYNNEI. The CDR3 protein is CASSDQRGRSGWETQYF. The CDR3 coding sequence is TGTGCCAGCAGTGACCAGCGGGGGCGATCTGGTTGGGAGACCCAGTACTTC.

On this clone: The sample carries other DNA sequences with the same CDR3. The V call is TRBV19, the J call TRBJ2-7; D perhaps matches TRBD2 (5 bases). Germline loops: CDR1 LNHDA, CDR2 SQIVND (reference sequence). The V and J ends lost 5 bases and 4 bases respectively, with 9 bases between them. This CDR3 is built from 12 residues. CDR3 amino acids: CASSPPGYEQYF. CDR3 nucleotide sequence: TGTGCCAGTAGTCCCCCGGGATACGAGCAGTACTTC.

The genes are TRBV19 and TRBJ1-4; 8 nucleotides line up with TRBD1. V shed 6 bases and J 7 bases; nucleotides not matched to a gene: 4. Looked up from germline, CDR1 is LNHDA and CDR2 is SQIVND (reference sequence). The CDR3 runs to 13 residues. CDR3 amino acids: CASRRTGPEKLFF. CDR3 DNA sequence: TGTGCCAGTAGGAGGACAGGGCCTGAAAAACTGTTTTTT.

J is TRBJ1-4 and V is TRBV2; possible D gene TRBD1, 5 bases. CDR1 is SNHLY, CDR2 FYNNEI, per germline. This CDR3 has 14 amino acids. The V gene lost 11 bases and the J gene lost 0 bases, with 13 bases spanning the gap. The CDR3 DNA follows: TGTGCCGGCAACGGGGGGGCAACTAATGAAAAACTGTTTTTT. Protein: CAGNGGATNEKLFF.

CDR3 bases: TGTGCCAGCAGTGAACGGGGGTACGTTCAGCCCCAGCATTTT. Its protein product is CASSERGYVQPQHF. This rearrangement joins TRBV25-1 to TRBJ1-5; D is perhaps TRBD1 (5 bases). Germline assignment: CDR1 MGHDK and CDR2 SYGVNS. Trimming took off 2 bases at V and 6 bases at J, with 11 bases between the two ends. The CDR3 has 14 residues.